What follows are 22 T cell receptor beta chains derived from one specimen sequenced in a study of early T cells in non-severe SARS-CoV-2 infection. From the 5' RACE reads, TCRdb called clonotypes with MiXCR, one entry per CDR3 protein. Here the sample spans about 26,000 distinct CDR3 sequences, about 4.2% being singletons. The sequencing input was whole blood. The receptors were sampled from an adult who was a healthcare worker with PCR-confirmed SARS-CoV-2 infection or an uninfected control (not recorded which).

This clonotype was observed a handful of times. The chain uses TRBV7-3 and TRBJ2-5; possible D gene TRBD2, 5 bases. In germline, CDR1 is SGHTA, CDR2 FQGTGA. V lost 4 bases to trimming and J lost 4 bases, with 10 bases between them. There are 13 residues in the CDR3. The CDR3 spells CASSSDFGETQYF. The CDR3 DNA follows: TGTGCCAGCAGCTCGGACTTTGGAGAGACCCAGTACTTC.

In this sample, this clonotype turned up many times. The genes are TRBV7-2 and TRBJ1-2; D unclear. CDR3 size: 15 residues. The germline CDR1 and CDR2 sequences are SGHTA and FQGNSA. V was clipped by 2 bases and J by 1 base, with 11 bases between them. The CDR3 region is CASSLNLKVNYGYTF. CDR3 nucleotide sequence: TGTGCCAGCAGCTTAAATTTGAAAGTTAACTATGGCTACACCTTC.

The table lists this clonotype with a few counts. This sequence joins TRBV3-1 and TRBJ2-5, with D tentatively TRBD1 (8 bases). V was shortened by 4 bases and J by 4 bases, with 16 bases between the two germline ends. This CDR3 is 15 amino acids long. The germline V gene encodes CDR1 LGHDT and CDR2 YNNKEL (reference sequence). The CDR3 region is CASSPSGDRRETQYF. The CDR3 coding sequence is TGTGCCAGCAGCCCGAGCGGGGACAGGAGAGAGACCCAGTACTTC.

There are many counts of this clonotype. This chain links TRBV20-1 with TRBJ1-1, with 7 bases lining up with TRBD1. This CDR3 has 14 residues. J lost 4 bases, V lost 4 bases, and 9 bases had no gene match. Germline CDR1 and CDR2: DFQATT and SNEGSKA (reference sequence). CDR3 DNA sequence: TGCAGTGCTAAAACAGGGGAAGGCGGCACTGAAGCTTTCTTT. Encoded protein: CSAKTGEGGTEAFF.

There are many counts of this clonotype. This chain links TRBV4-1 with TRBJ1-6; no clear D gene. CDR1 is MGHRA, CDR2 YSYEKL, per germline. The CDR3 runs to 14 residues. V lost 1 base, J lost 7 bases, and 8 bases lay in between. The DNA for the CDR3 is TGCGCCAGCAGCCAAGTCGCAGTAAATTCACCCCTCCACTTT. This translates into CASSQVAVNSPLHF.

This clonotype was observed at least ten times. The chain uses TRBV28 and TRBJ2-7, with TRBD1 matching over 7 bases. After removal of 7 bases from V and 4 bases from J, the junction contained 13 bases not matched to a gene. CDR1 is MDHEN and CDR2 is SYDVKM in the germline V gene. The CDR3 extends over 15 amino acids. CDR3 region: CASTTGQPFPYEQYF. The CDR3 DNA reads TGTGCCAGCACCACGGGACAGCCCTTCCCTTACGAGCAGTACTTC.

CDR3 nucleotide sequence: TGCGCCAGCAGTCTCGACAGGGGGATATCCTTCTCTGGGGCCAACGTCCTGACTTTC. This encodes CASSLDRGISFSGANVLTF. This chain joins TRBV4-1 and TRBJ2-6; 9 bases agree with TRBD1. The V segment lost 6 bases and the J segment 0 bases; nucleotides outside the gene matches: 12. Germline CDR1 reads MGHRA; CDR2 reads YSYEKL. The CDR3 extends over 19 amino acids.

This clonotype was picked up a small number of times. The chain couples TRBV6-4 to TRBJ2-1, with TRBD2 matching over 7 bases. With V trimmed by 0 bases and J by 10 bases, 6 bases remained unmatched. The CDR3 has 14 residues. Germline CDR1 and CDR2: MRHNA and SNTAGT. CDR3 sequence (DNA): TGTGCCAGCAGTGACTCGGGACTACTTAAGGAGCAGTTCTTC. Translating it yields CASSDSGLLKEQFF.

This clonotype occurred many times. The chain joins TRBV20-1 to TRBJ1-2; 8 bases are shared with TRBD1. CDR3 size: 12 residues. In germline, CDR1 is DFQATT, CDR2 SNEGSKA (reference sequence). CDR3: CSAGTGFYGYTF. CDR3 DNA: TGCAGCGCTGGGACAGGCTTCTATGGCTACACCTTC.

This clonotype has at least ten counts. As DNA, the CDR3 is TGCAGTGCCTTACCAAACTATAGCGGGGGGTTAGGAGATACGCAGTATTTT. Protein product: CSALPNYSGGLGDTQYF. The chain employs TRBV20-1 and TRBJ2-3; 10 bases are a match to TRBD2. Germline CDR1 reads DFQATT; CDR2 reads SNEGSKA (reference sequence). The CDR3 spans 17 residues. V trimming: 6 bases; J trimming: 5 bases; junction bases outside the gene matches: 17.

There are a few counts of this clonotype. The V call is TRBV12-3 or TRBV12-4, the J call TRBJ2-4; D is ambiguous. V lost 3 bases to trimming and J lost 5 bases, with 5 bases between them. CDR3 length equals 12 residues. The CDR3 DNA follows: TGTGCCAGCAGTTTTCAAGAAAACATTCAGTACTTC. Translating it yields CASSFQENIQYF.

This clonotype was recorded many times. The chain recombines TRBV6-1 with TRBJ1-3, with 8 bases fitting TRBD1. Trimming cost V 6 bases and J 8 bases; bases outside gene matches: 9. The CDR3 has 14 residues. The germline V gene encodes CDR1 MNHNS and CDR2 SASEGT. This CDR3 is CASRAGTGWDTIYF. For the CDR3, the DNA is TGTGCCAGCAGAGCCGGGACAGGATGGGACACCATATATTTT.

This clonotype occurred many times. The chain is built from TRBV12-3 or TRBV12-4 and TRBJ1-5; TRBD1 matches 7 bases. The CDR3 loop spans 15 amino acids. After removal of 5 bases from V and 4 bases from J, the junction contained 8 bases not matched to a gene. In DNA, the CDR3 is TGTGCCAGCAGTCCTCGGACAGGCGAAAATCAGCCCCAGCATTTT. It specifies CASSPRTGENQPQHF.

This clonotype was seen many times. This chain uses TRBV7-6 with TRBJ2-7, with TRBD2 identical over 12 bases. This CDR3 is 16 amino acids long. After removal of 4 bases from V and 3 bases from J, the junction contained 7 bases not matched to a gene. CDR1 and CDR2 from the germline V gene are SGHVS and FNYEAQ. The CDR3, as DNA: TGTGCCAGCAGCTCCCGACTAGCGGGGGACCACTACGAGCAGTACTTC. As protein: CASSSRLAGDHYEQYF.

This clonotype was seen more than once but under ten times. The chain employs TRBV15 and TRBJ2-1; the match to TRBD2 covers 9 bases. CDR3 length: 14 amino acids. Germline CDR1 is LNHNV and CDR2 is YYDKDF (reference sequence). The V segment lost 9 bases and the J segment 6 bases; nucleotides outside the gene matches: 9. The CDR3: CATRYGREGNEQFF. CDR3 bases: TGTGCCACTCGGTACGGGCGGGAGGGCAATGAGCAGTTCTTC.

This clonotype was detected many times. The J gene is TRBJ2-7, the V gene TRBV5-1; 8 bases map to TRBD2. The CDR3 has 15 residues. V was pared by 3 bases and J by 2 bases, with 7 bases of the junction left unmatched. Germline CDR1 SGHRS, CDR2 YFSETQ. The CDR3 protein is CASSSAGGLPYEQYF. The CDR3 bases are TGCGCCAGCAGCTCCGCGGGAGGTCTCCCCTACGAGCAGTACTTC.

This clonotype has a count of ten or more. The chain employs TRBV10-2 and TRBJ2-2; D is undetermined. The CDR3 is made up of 14 amino acids. The germline V gene encodes CDR1 WSHSY and CDR2 SAAADI. V lost 4 bases and J 4 bases, leaving 10 bases between the germline ends. In DNA, the CDR3 is TGCGCCAGCAGTGTCGGAAGAGTCACCGGGGAGCTGTTTTTT. Protein sequence: CASSVGRVTGELFF.

CDR3 nucleotides: TGTGCCAGCAGCTCCGGGGGGATGGGAGATACGCAGTATTTT. This codes for CASSSGGMGDTQYF. This chain links TRBV11-1 with TRBJ2-3; TRBD2 aligns across 7 bases. CDR3 length: 14 residues. Germline CDR1 SGHAT, CDR2 FQDESV (reference sequence). V shed 4 bases, J shed 5 bases, and the junction held 6 bases outside the gene matches.

The CDR3 sequence: CASSWQRGYNEQFF. In DNA, the CDR3 is TGTGCCAGCAGTTGGCAGCGGGGGTACAATGAGCAGTTCTTC. This chain joins TRBV6-2 or TRBV6-3 and TRBJ2-1; 8 bases agree with TRBD2. CDR1 is MNHEY, CDR2 SVGEGT, per germline. The CDR3 has 14 amino acids. J was trimmed by 4 bases and V by 4 bases; bases with no gene match: 3.

This clonotype is medium-sized by share. The chain recombines TRBV2 with TRBJ2-5; tentatively, D is TRBD2 (6 bases). Trimming shortened V by 2 bases and J by 6 bases, and 10 bases separated the two germline ends. The CDR3 spans 13 residues. The germline V gene has CDR1 SNHLY and CDR2 FYNNEI. This CDR3 is CASSELGGQTQYF. CDR3 nucleotides: TGTGCCAGCAGTGAATTGGGGGGACAGACCCAGTACTTC.

This chain uses TRBV12-3 or TRBV12-4 with TRBJ2-2; D may be TRBD1 (5 bases). V was pared by 6 bases and J by 5 bases, with 10 bases between. The CDR3 is made up of 13 amino acids. CDR3 nucleotide sequence: TGTGCCAGCAGCAGGGTTGAAACCGGGGAGCTGTTTTTT. Protein product: CASSRVETGELFF.

This clonotype has ten or more counts. The rearrangement uses TRBV3-1 and TRBJ2-4, with 7 bases identical to TRBD1. This CDR3 contains 18 residues. The germline V gene has CDR1 LGHDT and CDR2 YNNKEL (reference sequence). Unmatched junction bases numbered 12, after V lost 4 bases and J lost 0 bases. CDR3 loop: CASSRRGGGLLAKNIQYF. The DNA of the CDR3 is TGTGCCAGCAGCCGGCGAGGGGGCGGACTCCTAGCCAAAAACATTCAGTACTTC.